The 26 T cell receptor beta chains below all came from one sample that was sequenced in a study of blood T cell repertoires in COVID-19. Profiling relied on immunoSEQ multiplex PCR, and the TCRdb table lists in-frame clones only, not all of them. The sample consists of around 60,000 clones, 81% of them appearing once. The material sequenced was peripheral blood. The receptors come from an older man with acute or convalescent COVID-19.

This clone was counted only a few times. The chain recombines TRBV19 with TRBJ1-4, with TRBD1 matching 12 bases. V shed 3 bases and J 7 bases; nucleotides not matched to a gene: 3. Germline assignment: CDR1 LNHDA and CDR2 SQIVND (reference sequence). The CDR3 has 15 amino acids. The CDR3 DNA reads TGTGCCAGTAGTATTGGGACAGGGGGCCGTGAAAAACTGTTTTTT. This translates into CASSIGTGGREKLFF.

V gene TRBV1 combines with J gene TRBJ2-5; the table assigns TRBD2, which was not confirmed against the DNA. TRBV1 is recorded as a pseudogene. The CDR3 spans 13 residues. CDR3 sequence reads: CTSSRTNPETQYF. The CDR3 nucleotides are TGCACCAGCAGCCGGACTAATCCCGAGACCCAGTACTTC.

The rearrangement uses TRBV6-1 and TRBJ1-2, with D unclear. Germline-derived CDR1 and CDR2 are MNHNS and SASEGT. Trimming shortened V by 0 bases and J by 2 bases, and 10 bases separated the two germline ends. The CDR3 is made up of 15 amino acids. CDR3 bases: TGTGCCAGCAGTGAAGCAGTTACGGGAAACTATGGCTACACCTTC. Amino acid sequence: CASSEAVTGNYGYTF.

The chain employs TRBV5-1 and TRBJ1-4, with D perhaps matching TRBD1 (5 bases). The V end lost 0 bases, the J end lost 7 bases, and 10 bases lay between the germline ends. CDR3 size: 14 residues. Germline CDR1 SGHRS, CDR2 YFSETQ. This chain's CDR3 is CASSLDGASEKLFF. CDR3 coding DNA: TGCGCCAGCAGCTTGGATGGGGCGTCTGAAAAACTGTTTTTT. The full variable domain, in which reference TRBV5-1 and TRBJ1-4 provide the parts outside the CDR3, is KAGVTQTPRYLIKTRGQQVTLSCSPISGHRSVSWYQQTPGQGLQFLFEYFSETQRNKGNFPGRFSGRQFSNSRSEMNVSTLELGDSALYLCASSLDGASEKLFFGSGTQLSVL.

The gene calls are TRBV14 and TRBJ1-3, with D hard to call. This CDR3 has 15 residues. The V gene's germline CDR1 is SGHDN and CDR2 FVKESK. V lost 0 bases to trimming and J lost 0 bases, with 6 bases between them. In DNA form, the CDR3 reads TGTGCCAGCAGCCAAGATCCCGGCTCTGGAAACACCATATATTTT. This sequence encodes CASSQDPGSGNTIYF.

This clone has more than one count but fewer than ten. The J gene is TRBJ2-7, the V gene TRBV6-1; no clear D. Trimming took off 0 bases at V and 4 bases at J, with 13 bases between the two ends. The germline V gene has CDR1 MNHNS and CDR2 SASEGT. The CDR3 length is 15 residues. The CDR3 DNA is TGTGCCAGCAGTGAAGCTACAGCCAGTTCATACGAGCAGTACTTC. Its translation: CASSEATASSYEQYF.

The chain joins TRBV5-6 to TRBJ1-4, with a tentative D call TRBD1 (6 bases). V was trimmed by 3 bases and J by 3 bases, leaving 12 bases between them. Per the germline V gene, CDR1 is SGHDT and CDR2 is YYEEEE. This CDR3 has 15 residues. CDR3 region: CASSSQGEPNEKLFF. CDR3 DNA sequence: TGTGCCAGCAGCTCACAGGGTGAACCTAATGAAAAACTGTTTTTT.

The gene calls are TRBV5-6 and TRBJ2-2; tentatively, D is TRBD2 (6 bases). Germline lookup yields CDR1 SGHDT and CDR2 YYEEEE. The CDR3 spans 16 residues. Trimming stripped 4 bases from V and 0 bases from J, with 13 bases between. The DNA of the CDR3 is TGTGCCAGCAGCAGGAGGGGTCTAACGAACACCGGGGAGCTGTTTTTT. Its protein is CASSRRGLTNTGELFF.

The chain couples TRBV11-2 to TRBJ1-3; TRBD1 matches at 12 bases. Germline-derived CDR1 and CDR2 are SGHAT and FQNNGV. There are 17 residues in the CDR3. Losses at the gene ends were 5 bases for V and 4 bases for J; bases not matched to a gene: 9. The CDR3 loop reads CASSLWGQGARGNTIYF. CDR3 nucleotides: TGTGCCAGCAGCCTATGGGGACAGGGGGCGCGGGGAAACACCATATATTTT.

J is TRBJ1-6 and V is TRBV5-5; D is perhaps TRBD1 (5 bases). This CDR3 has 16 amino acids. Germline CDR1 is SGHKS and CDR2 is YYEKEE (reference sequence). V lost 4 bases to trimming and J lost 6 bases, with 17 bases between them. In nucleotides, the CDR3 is TGTGCCAGCAGCCCCTGGGAGGGGAGTAGTAATTCACCCCTCCACTTT. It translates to CASSPWEGSSNSPLHF.

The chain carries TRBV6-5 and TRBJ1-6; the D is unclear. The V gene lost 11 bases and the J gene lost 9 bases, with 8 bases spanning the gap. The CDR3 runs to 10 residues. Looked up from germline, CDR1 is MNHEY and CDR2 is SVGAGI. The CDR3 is CAAGGSPLHF. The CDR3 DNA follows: TGTGCCGCGGGAGGTTCACCCCTCCACTTT.

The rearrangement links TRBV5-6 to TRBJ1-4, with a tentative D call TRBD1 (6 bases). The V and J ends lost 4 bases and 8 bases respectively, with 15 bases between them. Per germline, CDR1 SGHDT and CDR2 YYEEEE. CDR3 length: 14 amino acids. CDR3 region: CASSRGGQLEKLFF. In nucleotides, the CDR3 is TGTGCCAGCAGCCGGGGGGGCCAATTAGAAAAACTGTTTTTT.

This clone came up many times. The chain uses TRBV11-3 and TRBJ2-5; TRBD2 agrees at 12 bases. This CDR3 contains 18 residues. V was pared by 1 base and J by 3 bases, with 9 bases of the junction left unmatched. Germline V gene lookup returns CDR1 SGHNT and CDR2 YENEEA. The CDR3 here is CASSLGSVTSGRKETQYF. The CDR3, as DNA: TGTGCCAGCAGCTTAGGTTCTGTTACTAGCGGGAGGAAAGAGACCCAGTACTTC.

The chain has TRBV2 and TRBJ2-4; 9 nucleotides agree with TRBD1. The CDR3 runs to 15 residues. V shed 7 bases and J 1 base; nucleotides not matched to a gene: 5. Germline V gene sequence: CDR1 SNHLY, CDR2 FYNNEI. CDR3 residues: CASTTGGTAKNIQYF. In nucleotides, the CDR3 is TGTGCCAGCACCACAGGGGGCACGGCCAAAAACATTCAGTACTTC.

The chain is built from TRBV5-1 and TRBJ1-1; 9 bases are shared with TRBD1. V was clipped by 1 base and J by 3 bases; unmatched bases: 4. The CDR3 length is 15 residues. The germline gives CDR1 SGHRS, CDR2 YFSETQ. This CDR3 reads CASSLTGGADTEAFF. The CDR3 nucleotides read TGCGCCAGCAGCTTGACAGGGGGCGCGGACACTGAAGCTTTCTTT.

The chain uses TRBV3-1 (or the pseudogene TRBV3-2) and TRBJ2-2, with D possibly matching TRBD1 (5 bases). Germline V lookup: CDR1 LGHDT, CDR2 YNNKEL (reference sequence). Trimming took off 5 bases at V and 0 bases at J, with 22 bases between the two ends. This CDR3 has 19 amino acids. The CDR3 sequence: CASSFDASRGAANTGELFF. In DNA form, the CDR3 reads TGTGCCAGCAGCTTCGACGCCTCTAGGGGCGCTGCGAACACCGGGGAGCTGTTTTTT.

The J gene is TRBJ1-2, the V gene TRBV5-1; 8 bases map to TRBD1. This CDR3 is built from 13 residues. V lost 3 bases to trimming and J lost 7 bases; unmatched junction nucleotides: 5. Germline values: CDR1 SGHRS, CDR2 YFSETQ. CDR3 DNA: TGCGCCAGCAGCTCATCGACAGGGGTTGGCTACACCTTC. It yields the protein CASSSSTGVGYTF.

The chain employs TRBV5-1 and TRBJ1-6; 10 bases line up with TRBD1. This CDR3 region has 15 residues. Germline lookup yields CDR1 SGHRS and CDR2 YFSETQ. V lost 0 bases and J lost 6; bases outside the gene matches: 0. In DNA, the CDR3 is TGCGCCAGCAGCTTGGGGACAGGGGGTAATTCACCCCTCCACTTT. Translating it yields CASSLGTGGNSPLHF.

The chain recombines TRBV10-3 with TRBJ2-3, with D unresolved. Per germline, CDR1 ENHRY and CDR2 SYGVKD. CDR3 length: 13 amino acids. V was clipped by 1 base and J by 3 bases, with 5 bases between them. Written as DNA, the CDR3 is TGTGCCATCAGTGAGTTTCGTACAGATACGCAGTATTTT. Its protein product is CAISEFRTDTQYF.

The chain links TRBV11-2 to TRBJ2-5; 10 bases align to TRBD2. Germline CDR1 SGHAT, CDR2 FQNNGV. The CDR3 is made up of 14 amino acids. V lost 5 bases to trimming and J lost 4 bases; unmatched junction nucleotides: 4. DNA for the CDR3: TGTGCCAGCAGCCCCACTAGCGGGGTAGAGACCCAGTACTTC. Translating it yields CASSPTSGVETQYF. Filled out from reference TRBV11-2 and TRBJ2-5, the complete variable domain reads EAGVAQSPRYKIIEKRQSVAFWCNPISGHATLYWYQQILGQGPKLLIQFQNNGVVDDSQLPKDRFSAERLKGVDSTLKIQPAKLEDSAVYLCASSPTSGVETQYFGPGTRLLVL.

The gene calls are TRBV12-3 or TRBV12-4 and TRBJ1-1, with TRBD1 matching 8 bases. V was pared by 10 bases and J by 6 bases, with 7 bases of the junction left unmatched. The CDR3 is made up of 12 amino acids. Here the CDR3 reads CATATGGPEAFF. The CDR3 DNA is TGTGCCACCGCCACAGGGGGTCCTGAAGCTTTCTTT.

The CDR3 loop is CASSLGGVNTEAFF. For the CDR3, the DNA is TGTGCCAGCAGCCTAGGGGGGGTGAACACTGAAGCTTTCTTT. The chain carries TRBV11-2 and TRBJ1-1; D may be TRBD1 (6 bases). Germline-derived CDR1 and CDR2 are SGHAT and FQNNGV. Trimming left V 5 bases short and J 0 bases short, with 10 bases between. The length of the CDR3 is 14 residues.

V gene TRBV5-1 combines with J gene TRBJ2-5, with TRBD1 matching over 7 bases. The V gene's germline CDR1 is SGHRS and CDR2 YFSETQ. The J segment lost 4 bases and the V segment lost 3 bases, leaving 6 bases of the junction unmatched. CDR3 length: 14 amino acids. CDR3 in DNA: TGCGCCAGCAGCTCCATACAGGGGCCAGAGACCCAGTACTTC. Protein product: CASSSIQGPETQYF.

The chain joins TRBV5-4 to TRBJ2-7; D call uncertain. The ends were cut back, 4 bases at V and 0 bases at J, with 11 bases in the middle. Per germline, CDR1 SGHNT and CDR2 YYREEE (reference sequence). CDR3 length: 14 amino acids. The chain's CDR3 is CASSLHVSSYEQYF. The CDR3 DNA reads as TGTGCCAGCAGCCTCCATGTGAGCTCCTACGAGCAGTACTTC.

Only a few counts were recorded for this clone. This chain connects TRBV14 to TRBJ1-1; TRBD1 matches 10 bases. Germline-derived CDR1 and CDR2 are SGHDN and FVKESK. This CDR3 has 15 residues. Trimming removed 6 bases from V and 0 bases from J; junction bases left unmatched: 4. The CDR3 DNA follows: TGTGCCAGCAGATCGGGACAGGGGATGAACACTGAAGCTTTCTTT. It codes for CASRSGQGMNTEAFF.

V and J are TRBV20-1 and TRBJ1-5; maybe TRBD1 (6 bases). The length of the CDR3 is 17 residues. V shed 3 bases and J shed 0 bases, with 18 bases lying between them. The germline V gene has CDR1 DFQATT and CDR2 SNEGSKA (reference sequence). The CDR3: CSASPTGFSDSNQPQHF. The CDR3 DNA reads TGCAGTGCTAGTCCAACAGGGTTCTCAGATAGCAATCAGCCCCAGCATTTT.